This T cell receptor (beta chain) stems from a study of T cell changes during pregnancy in multiple sclerosis. The table came from immunoSEQ multiplex PCR; TCRdb's copy has only in-frame clones and leaves some out. The sample includes more than 30,000 clones, 85% to 95% of them seen just once. The CDR3 is 13 residues long. V was trimmed by 11 bases and J by 5 bases, leaving 18 bases between them. Germline V lookup: CDR1 MNHEY, CDR2 SVGAGI. The source material was CD8+ T cells from peripheral blood mononuclear cells, sampled in the third trimester of pregnancy. The TCR sequence derives from a female donor with multiple sclerosis, enrolled in a pregnancy study. V gene TRBV6-5 combines with J gene TRBJ1-2, with D possibly being TRBD1 (6 bases). The CDR3 is CAVPRDKVYGYTF. In nucleotides, the CDR3 is TGTGCCGTGCCCCGGGACAAAGTTTATGGCTACACCTTC.